Following are 20 T cell receptor beta chains from one sample sequenced in a study of identical twins. MiXCR was run by TCRdb on the 5' RACE reads, yielding one entry per CDR3 protein. Altogether under 500,000 distinct CDR3 sequences are present, 13% to 15% being singletons, with the ten largest covering approximately 0.98%. The data were also submitted as part of a second study, on yellow fever vaccine responses in identical twins.

The sample comprised CD4+ T cells sorted from blood. The receptors were gathered from a woman between 18 and 29 years old in good health.

This rearrangement joins TRBV3-1 to TRBJ2-1; 13 bases agree with TRBD2. The CDR3 totals 17 residues. Trimming removed 2 bases from V and 5 bases from J; junction bases left unmatched: 6. The V gene's germline CDR1 is LGHDT and CDR2 YNNKEL (reference sequence). The CDR3 sequence: CASSQPGTSGAHNEQFF. CDR3 nucleotides: TGTGCCAGCAGCCAACCGGGGACTAGCGGGGCCCACAATGAGCAGTTCTTC.

The chain has TRBV29-1 and TRBJ2-1, with 7 bases fitting TRBD1. CDR1 and CDR2 (germline): SQVTM, ANQGSEA. J lost 4 bases, V lost 4 bases, and 4 bases had no gene match. The CDR3 contains 13 residues. CDR3 nucleotides: TGCAGCGTTGTTGGACAGGTGTACAATGAGCAGTTCTTC. This codes for CSVVGQVYNEQFF.

This rearrangement joins TRBV5-1 to TRBJ2-1, with a tentative D call TRBD1 (5 bases). The germline V gene has CDR1 SGHRS and CDR2 YFSETQ. This CDR3 comprises 13 residues. V was pared by 0 bases and J by 6 bases, with 7 bases between. CDR3 in amino acids: CASSLARVNEQFF. The DNA of the CDR3 is TGCGCCAGCAGCTTGGCCAGGGTCAATGAGCAGTTCTTC.

The V call is TRBV23-1, the J call TRBJ2-7, with TRBD1 as a possible D gene (6 bases). TRBV23-1 is an ORF; its function is uncertain. There are 22 residues in the CDR3. Trimming stripped 0 bases from V and 4 bases from J, with 34 bases between. The CDR3 coding sequence is TGCGCCAGCAGTCAATCGGGCCGTATGGTGCAAACGGACAGACCCGCGAGGTACGAGCAGTACTTC. Translating gives CASSQSGRMVQTDRPARYEQYF.

This clonotype appeared many times. This chain uses TRBV20-1 with TRBJ1-2; no clear D gene. There are 13 residues in the CDR3. Trimming left V 2 bases short and J 0 bases short, with 7 bases between. Germline V gives CDR1 DFQATT, CDR2 SNEGSKA (reference sequence). The DNA of the CDR3 is TGCAGTGCTAGATGGGCGACTAACTATGGCTACACCTTC. Its translation is CSARWATNYGYTF.

The V gene is TRBV12-3 or TRBV12-4, the J gene TRBJ2-1; 9 positions agree with TRBD2. The CDR3 covers 17 residues. Trimming cost V 2 bases and J 4 bases; bases outside gene matches: 9. As DNA, the CDR3 is TGTGCCAGCAGTTTATGGGCTAGCGGGAAGGTATACAATGAGCAGTTCTTC. Its translation is CASSLWASGKVYNEQFF.

This clonotype came up many times. The J gene is TRBJ2-5, the V gene TRBV12-3 or TRBV12-4; no reliable D call. The CDR3 totals 11 residues. Trimming took off 3 bases at V and 8 bases at J, with 7 bases between the two ends. CDR3 bases: TGTGCCAGCAGTTTTAAGGGTACCCAGTACTTC. Its translation: CASSFKGTQYF.

This clonotype has at least ten counts. This chain links TRBV5-1 with TRBJ1-2; TRBD1 is a possible D gene (6 bases). The CDR3 consists of 12 residues. Trimming pared 4 bases from V and 4 bases from J, leaving 8 bases between. From germline, CDR1 is SGHRS and CDR2 YFSETQ. The CDR3, as DNA: TGCGCCAGCAGCAAGGACAGCTATGGCTACACCTTC. Protein: CASSKDSYGYTF.

In its sample, this clonotype was seen many times. This chain connects TRBV20-1 to TRBJ1-2; 10 bases fit TRBD1. The junction had 10 bases not matched to a gene; V was cut back by 5 bases and J by 4 bases. The CDR3 length is 15 residues. Germline CDR1 is DFQATT and CDR2 is SNEGSKA (reference sequence). CDR3 in amino acids: CSARGTGANPYGYTF. CDR3 nucleotide sequence: TGCAGTGCTCGGGGGACAGGGGCCAACCCCTATGGCTACACCTTC.

The chain is built from TRBV5-4 and TRBJ2-5; D possibly matches TRBD1 or TRBD2 (5 bases each). The CDR3 spans 15 residues. From germline, CDR1 is SGHNT and CDR2 YYREEE (reference sequence). Trimming left V 0 bases short and J 4 bases short, with 13 bases between. CDR3 nucleotides: TGTGCCAGCAGCTTGGTGTGGGGGTCAGGAGAGACCCAGTACTTC. This sequence encodes CASSLVWGSGETQYF.

This clonotype has more than one count but fewer than ten. The genes are TRBV11-2 and TRBJ2-1; D is ambiguous. Trimming took 1 base from V and 7 from J, leaving 8 bases between them. CDR3 length equals 13 residues. Germline values: CDR1 SGHAT, CDR2 FQNNGV. The CDR3 nucleotides read TGTGCCAGCAGCTTAGTTTCCGAGAATGAGCAGTTCTTC. Its translation: CASSLVSENEQFF. The full variable domain, its missing parts supplied by reference TRBV11-2 and TRBJ2-1, is EAGVAQSPRYKIIEKRQSVAFWCNPISGHATLYWYQQILGQGPKLLIQFQNNGVVDDSQLPKDRFSAERLKGVDSTLKIQPAKLEDSAVYLCASSLVSENEQFFGPGTRLTVL.

In its sample, this clonotype was seen once. This chain connects TRBV7-2 to TRBJ1-5; D is possibly TRBD1 (5 bases). The CDR3 runs 17 residues. Trimming cost V 5 bases and J 0 bases, with 17 bases left between them. The germline V gene encodes CDR1 SGHTA and CDR2 FQGNSA. CDR3 coding DNA: TGTGCCAGCAGCCCCCTGGGAAGGACACATAGCAATCAGCCCCAGCATTTT. Translated: CASSPLGRTHSNQPQHF. The full variable domain, its missing parts supplied by reference TRBV7-2 and TRBJ1-5, is GAGVSQSPSNKVTEKGKDVELRCDPISGHTALYWYRQSLGQGLEFLIYFQGNSAPDKSGLPSDRFSAERTGGSVSTLTIQRTQQEDSAVYLCASSPLGRTHSNQPQHFGDGTRLSIL.

The V and J genes are TRBV5-1 and TRBJ2-7, with TRBD2 identical over 8 bases. Germline V CDR1 and CDR2: SGHRS, YFSETQ. V trimming: 4 bases; J trimming: 2 bases; junction bases outside the gene matches: 8. The CDR3 has 15 residues. In DNA, the CDR3 is TGCGCCAGCAGCCAGGAGACGGGGGGGCCCTACGAGCAGTACTTC. Amino acids: CASSQETGGPYEQYF.

This clonotype was counted between two and nine times. The V call is TRBV4-1, the J call TRBJ2-3, with D perhaps matching TRBD1 (6 bases). CDR1 and CDR2 (germline): MGHRA, YSYEKL. The CDR3 covers 15 residues. Trimming removed 1 base at V and 4 bases at J, with 12 bases between. For the CDR3, the DNA is TGCGCCAGCAGCCAAGTCAACAGGGTCGCAGATACGCAGTATTTT. It codes for CASSQVNRVADTQYF.

The V call is TRBV11-2, the J call TRBJ2-7; 8 bases agree with TRBD2. The CDR3 has 16 amino acids. With V trimmed by 5 bases and J by 4 bases, 13 bases remained unmatched. Germline CDR1 reads SGHAT; CDR2 reads FQNNGV. CDR3 sequence (DNA): TGTGCCAGCAGCCCCTGGAGTACTAGCGGAGATTACGAGCAGTACTTC. Translated: CASSPWSTSGDYEQYF. Filled out from reference TRBV11-2 and TRBJ2-7, the complete variable domain reads EAGVAQSPRYKIIEKRQSVAFWCNPISGHATLYWYQQILGQGPKLLIQFQNNGVVDDSQLPKDRFSAERLKGVDSTLKIQPAKLEDSAVYLCASSPWSTSGDYEQYFGPGTRLTVT.

A few counts support this clonotype. The chain joins TRBV3-1 to TRBJ2-2; TRBD2 matches at 14 bases. Germline V gene sequence: CDR1 LGHDT, CDR2 YNNKEL (reference sequence). The V segment lost 0 bases and the J segment 2 bases; nucleotides outside the gene matches: 14. The CDR3 is 22 residues long. The CDR3 protein is CASSQEIKEGTSGSINTGELFF. The CDR3 nucleotides read TGTGCCAGCAGCCAAGAGATTAAGGAGGGGACTAGCGGGAGTATAAACACCGGGGAGCTGTTTTTT.

This clonotype was counted a few times. The chain carries TRBV6-1 and TRBJ2-3; TRBD2 agrees at 12 bases. Germline assignment: CDR1 MNHNS and CDR2 SASEGT. This CDR3 is 19 amino acids long. After removal of 6 bases from V and 2 bases from J, the junction contained 15 bases not matched to a gene. The CDR3 is CASRRQGVGLAGFTDTQYF. In nucleotides, the CDR3 is TGTGCCAGCAGACGACAGGGTGTGGGACTAGCGGGCTTCACAGATACGCAGTATTTT.

CDR3 DNA sequence: TGTGCCAGCAGCTTCGGGAGGGACACTGAAGCTTTCTTT. Amino acid sequence: CASSFGRDTEAFF. V is TRBV7-9 and J is TRBJ1-1, with D unresolved. Trimming shortened V by 3 bases and J by 3 bases, and 8 bases separated the two germline ends. Germline V lookup: CDR1 SEHNR, CDR2 FQNEAQ (reference sequence). The CDR3 covers 13 residues.

This clonotype has a handful of counts. The chain links TRBV30 to TRBJ1-1; D ambiguous. V lost 2 bases to trimming and J lost 3 bases, with 10 bases between them. The germline gives CDR1 GTSNPN, CDR2 SVGIG (reference sequence). The CDR3 has 13 amino acids. The DNA of the CDR3 is TGTGCCTGGAGTATCCGCGCCGACACTGAAGCTTTCTTT. It encodes CAWSIRADTEAFF.

The sample holds many counts of this clonotype. The V call is TRBV7-2, the J call TRBJ2-3; TRBD2 agrees at 11 bases. With 5 bases clipped from V and 15 bases from J, the junction kept 16 bases outside the gene matches. This CDR3 contains 15 residues. The germline V gene encodes CDR1 SGHTA and CDR2 FQGNSA. The chain's CDR3 is CASSPTATSGMLFYF. DNA for the CDR3: TGTGCCAGCAGCCCCACGGCGACTAGCGGGATGTTATTTTATTTT.